This T cell receptor (beta chain) was documented in a study of OX40 agonist ivuxolimab in advanced cancers. Study information: About 40% of patients had received prior checkpoint inhibitor therapy.

Sequencing was performed with immunoSEQ multiplex PCR; in TCRdb, only in-frame clones are kept and a portion is missing. The sample yields about 35,000 clones, 92% seen once. Blood samples were obtained at baseline, cycle 4 day 1, and cycle 7 day 1. Trimming shortened V by 8 bases and J by 0 bases, and 11 bases separated the two germline ends. Looked up from germline, CDR1 is MNHNS and CDR2 is SASEGT. The CDR3 sequence is 14 residues long. The study's findings and limits: With doses of 0.1 to 3.0 mg/kg, CD4+ and CD8+ blood T cells had undergone clonal expansion by week 6.

In the case of this clone: Its antigen is unknown.

Material: CD4+ or CD8+ T cells sorted from blood, obtained in a trial of the OX40 agonist ivuxolimab. The V gene is TRBV6-1, the J gene TRBJ1-5, with TRBD1 as a possible D gene (5 bases). This clonotype originated in an adult with an advanced solid tumor such as melanoma, head and neck, liver or kidney cancer. CDR3 in amino acids: CASGGTYSNQPQHF. CDR3 nucleotide sequence: TGTGCCAGCGGCGGGACTTATAGCAATCAGCCCCAGCATTTT.